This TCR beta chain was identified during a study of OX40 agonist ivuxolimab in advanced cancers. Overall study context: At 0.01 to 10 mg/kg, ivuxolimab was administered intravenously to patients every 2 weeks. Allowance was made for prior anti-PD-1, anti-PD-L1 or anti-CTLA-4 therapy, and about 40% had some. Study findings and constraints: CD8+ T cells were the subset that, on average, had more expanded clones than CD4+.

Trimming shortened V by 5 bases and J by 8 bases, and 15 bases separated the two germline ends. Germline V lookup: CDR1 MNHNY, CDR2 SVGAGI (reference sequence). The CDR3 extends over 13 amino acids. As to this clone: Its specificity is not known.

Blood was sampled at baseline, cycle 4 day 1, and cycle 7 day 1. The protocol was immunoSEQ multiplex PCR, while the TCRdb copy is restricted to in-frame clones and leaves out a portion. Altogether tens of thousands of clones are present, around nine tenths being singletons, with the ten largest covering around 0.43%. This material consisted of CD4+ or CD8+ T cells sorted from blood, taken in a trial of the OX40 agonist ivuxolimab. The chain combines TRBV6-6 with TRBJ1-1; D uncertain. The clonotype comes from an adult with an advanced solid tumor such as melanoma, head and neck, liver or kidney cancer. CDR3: CASSRSLQPEAFF. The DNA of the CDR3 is TGTGCCAGCAGTCGCTCACTTCAACCGGAAGCTTTCTTT.